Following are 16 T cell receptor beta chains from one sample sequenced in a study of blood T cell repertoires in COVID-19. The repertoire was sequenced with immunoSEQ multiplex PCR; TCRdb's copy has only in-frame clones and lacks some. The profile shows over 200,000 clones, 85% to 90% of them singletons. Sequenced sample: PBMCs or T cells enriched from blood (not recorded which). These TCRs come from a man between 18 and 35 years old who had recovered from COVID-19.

The CDR3 bases are TGTGCCAGTAGTCTAGGGACAGGGGGCCTAATTGCTAGCACAGATACGCAGTATTTT. Protein product: CASSLGTGGLIASTDTQYF. The chain uses TRBV19 and TRBJ2-3, with 12 bases that match TRBD1. V lost 5 bases to trimming and J lost 0 bases; unmatched junction nucleotides: 12. Germline assignment: CDR1 LNHDA and CDR2 SQIVND (reference sequence). This CDR3 has 19 amino acids.

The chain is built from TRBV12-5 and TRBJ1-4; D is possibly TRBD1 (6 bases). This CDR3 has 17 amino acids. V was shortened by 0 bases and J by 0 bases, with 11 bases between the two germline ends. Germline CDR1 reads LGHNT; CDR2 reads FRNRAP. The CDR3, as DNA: TGTGCTAGTGGTTTGGTAGGCAGGGGTGCAACTAATGAAAAACTGTTTTTT. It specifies CASGLVGRGATNEKLFF.

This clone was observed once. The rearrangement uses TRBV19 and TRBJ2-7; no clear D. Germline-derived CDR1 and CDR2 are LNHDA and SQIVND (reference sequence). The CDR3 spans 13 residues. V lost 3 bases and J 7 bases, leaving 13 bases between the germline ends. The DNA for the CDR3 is TGTGCCAGTAGTATTAGTGCCGTCGGGGAGCAGTACTTC. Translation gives CASSISAVGEQYF.

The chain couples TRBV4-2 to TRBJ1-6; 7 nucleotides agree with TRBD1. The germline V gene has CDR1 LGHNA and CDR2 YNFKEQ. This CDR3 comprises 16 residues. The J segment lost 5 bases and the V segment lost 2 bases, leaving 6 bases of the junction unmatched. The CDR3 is CASSQTPDRDNSPLHF. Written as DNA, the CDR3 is TGTGCCAGCAGCCAAACGCCCGACAGGGATAATTCACCCCTCCACTTT.

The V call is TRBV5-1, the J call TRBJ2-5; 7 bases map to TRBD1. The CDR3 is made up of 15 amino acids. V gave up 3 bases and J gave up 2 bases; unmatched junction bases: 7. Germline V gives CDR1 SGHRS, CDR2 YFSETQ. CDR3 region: CASSSFPGQQETQYF. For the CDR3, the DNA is TGCGCCAGCAGCTCCTTTCCGGGACAGCAAGAGACCCAGTACTTC.

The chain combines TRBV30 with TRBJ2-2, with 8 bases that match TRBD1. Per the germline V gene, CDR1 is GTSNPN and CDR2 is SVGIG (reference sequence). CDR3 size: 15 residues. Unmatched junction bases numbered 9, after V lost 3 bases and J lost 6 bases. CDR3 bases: TGTGCCTGGAGAAACAGGGGGGTCAGCGCCGGGGAGCTGTTTTTT. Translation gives CAWRNRGVSAGELFF.

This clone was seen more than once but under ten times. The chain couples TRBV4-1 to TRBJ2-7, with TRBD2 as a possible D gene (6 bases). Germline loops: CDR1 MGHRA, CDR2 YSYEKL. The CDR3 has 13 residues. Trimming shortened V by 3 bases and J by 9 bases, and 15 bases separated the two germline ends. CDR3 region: CASSQTWGEVQYF. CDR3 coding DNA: TGCGCCAGCAGCCAGACCTGGGGGGAGGTGCAGTACTTC.

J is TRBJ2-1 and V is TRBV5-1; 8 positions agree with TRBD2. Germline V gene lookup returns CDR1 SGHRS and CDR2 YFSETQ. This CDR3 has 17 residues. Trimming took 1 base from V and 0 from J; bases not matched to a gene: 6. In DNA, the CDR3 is TGCGCCAGCAGCTTGTGGTCGGGGGGGGCCTCCTACAATGAGCAGTTCTTC. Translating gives CASSLWSGGASYNEQFF. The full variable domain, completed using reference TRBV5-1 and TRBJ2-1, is KAGVTQTPRYLIKTRGQQVTLSCSPISGHRSVSWYQQTPGQGLQFLFEYFSETQRNKGNFPGRFSGRQFSNSRSEMNVSTLELGDSALYLCASSLWSGGASYNEQFFGPGTRLTVL.

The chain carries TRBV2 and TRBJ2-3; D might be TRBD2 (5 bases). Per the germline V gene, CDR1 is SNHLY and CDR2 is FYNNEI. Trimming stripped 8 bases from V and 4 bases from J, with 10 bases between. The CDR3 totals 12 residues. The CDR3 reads CASGGLSDTQYF. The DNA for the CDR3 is TGTGCCAGCGGAGGTTTGTCAGATACGCAGTATTTT.

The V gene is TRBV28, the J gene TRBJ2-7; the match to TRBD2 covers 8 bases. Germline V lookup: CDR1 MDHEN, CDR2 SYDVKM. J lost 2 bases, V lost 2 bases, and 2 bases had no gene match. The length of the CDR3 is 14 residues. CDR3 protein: CASSLSGGTYEQYF. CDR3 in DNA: TGTGCCAGCAGTTTAAGCGGGGGAACCTACGAGCAGTACTTC.

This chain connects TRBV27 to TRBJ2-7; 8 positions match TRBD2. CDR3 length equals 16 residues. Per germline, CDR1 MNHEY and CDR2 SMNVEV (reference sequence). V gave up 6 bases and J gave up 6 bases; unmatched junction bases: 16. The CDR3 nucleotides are TGTGCCAGCAGAATTGCGGGTAGCGGGATAATTTTCGAGCAGTACTTC. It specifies CASRIAGSGIIFEQYF.

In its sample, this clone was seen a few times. The CDR3 reads CASSPGGNQPQHF. DNA for the CDR3: TGTGCCAGCAGTCCAGGGGGTAATCAGCCCCAGCATTTT. J is TRBJ1-5 and V is TRBV12-3 or TRBV12-4; 7 bases agree with TRBD1. This CDR3 has 13 residues. V shed 5 bases, J shed 4 bases, and the junction held 2 bases outside the gene matches.

For the CDR3, the DNA is TGTGCCAGCAGTGCGGGACTAGCGGGAGGGCCCTATGAGCAGTTCTTC. It encodes CASSAGLAGGPYEQFF. The chain joins TRBV6-4 to TRBJ2-1, with 16 positions matching TRBD2. The V gene end was trimmed by 4 bases and the J gene end by 8 bases; junction bases not matched to a gene: 5. The CDR3 is 16 amino acids. Germline V gene sequence: CDR1 MRHNA, CDR2 SNTAGT.

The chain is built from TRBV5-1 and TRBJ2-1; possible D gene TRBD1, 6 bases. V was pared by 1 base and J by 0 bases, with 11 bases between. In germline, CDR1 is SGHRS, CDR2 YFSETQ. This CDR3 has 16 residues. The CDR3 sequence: CASSLSTDSSYNEQFF. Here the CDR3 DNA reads TGCGCCAGCAGCTTGTCGACGGACAGCTCCTACAATGAGCAGTTCTTC. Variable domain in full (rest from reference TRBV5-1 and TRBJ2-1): KAGVTQTPRYLIKTRGQQVTLSCSPISGHRSVSWYQQTPGQGLQFLFEYFSETQRNKGNFPGRFSGRQFSNSRSEMNVSTLELGDSALYLCASSLSTDSSYNEQFFGPGTRLTVL.

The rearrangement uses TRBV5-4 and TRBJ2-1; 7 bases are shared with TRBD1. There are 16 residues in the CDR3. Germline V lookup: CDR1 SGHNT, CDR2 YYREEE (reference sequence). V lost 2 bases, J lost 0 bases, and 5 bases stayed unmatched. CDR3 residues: CASSFEGDSSYNEQFF. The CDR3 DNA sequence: TGTGCCAGCAGCTTTGAGGGGGACAGCTCCTACAATGAGCAGTTCTTC.

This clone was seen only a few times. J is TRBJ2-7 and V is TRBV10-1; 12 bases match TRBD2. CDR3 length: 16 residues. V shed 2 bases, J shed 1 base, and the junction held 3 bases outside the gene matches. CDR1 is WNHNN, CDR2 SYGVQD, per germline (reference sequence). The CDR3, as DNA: TGCGCCAGCAGTGAGGCTAGCGGGGGGGGATCCTACGAGCAGTACTTC. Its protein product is CASSEASGGGSYEQYF.